A single sample is the source of the 9 T cell receptor beta chains below, sequenced in a study of metastatic and nonmetastatic thyroid tumors. No treatment had been given to any patient before thyroid surgery. TCRdb reanalyzed the PCR reads via MiXCR. This sample has about 33,000 clones; roughly a sixth occur once, and the top ten carry 9.5% to 15%. The material sequenced was blood. These receptor sequences come from a male donor with papillary thyroid cancer or a benign thyroid nodule (not recorded which). Some clones in this sample may be carry-over from other donors' samples.

This clone is a singleton in its sample. The conserved final phenylalanine or tryptophan is absent from the CDR3, which likely points to a read error. The rearrangement joins TRBV7-8 to TRBJ2-7; a weak D match, TRBD2 (6 bases). This CDR3 has 13 residues. With 6 bases removed from V and 3 bases from J, the gap between germline ends came to 12 bases. Germline CDR1 and CDR2: SGHVS and FQNEAQ. CDR3 region: CASSGRGYYEQYL. CDR3 nucleotides: TGTGCCAGCAGTGGGCGGGGCTACTACGAGCAGTACCTC.

This clone was counted many times. The chain joins TRBV11-2 to TRBJ2-1, with 9 bases fitting TRBD1. Germline CDR1 and CDR2: SGHAT and FQNNGV. The CDR3 covers 15 residues. Losses at the gene ends were 4 bases for V and 7 bases for J; bases not matched to a gene: 8. This chain's CDR3 is CASSSPGQGRNEQFF. The CDR3 DNA follows: TGTGCCAGCAGCTCTCCGGGACAGGGCCGGAATGAGCAGTTCTTC.

This clone was detected ten times or more. CDR3 sequence reads: CASSLAVRQPQHF. CDR3 nucleotides: TGTGCCAGCAGCTTAGCGGTACGTCAGCCCCAGCATTTT. The V gene is TRBV7-9, the J gene TRBJ1-5; D remains ambiguous. This CDR3 spans 13 amino acids. The V end was cut by 0 bases, the J end by 6 bases, with 6 bases between. Germline CDR1 and CDR2: SEHNR and FQNEAQ (reference sequence).

By proportion, this clone is medium-sized. The gene calls are TRBV30 and TRBJ1-1; no reliable D call. Between the trimmed V and J ends, which lost 5 bases and 4 bases, there was a span of 5 bases. CDR3 length: 10 amino acids. Germline V gene data show CDR1 as GTSNPN and CDR2 as SVGIG (reference sequence). The CDR3 coding sequence is TGTGCCTGGTGGGGCACTGAAGCTTTCTTT. The encoded protein is CAWWGTEAFF.

This clone was seen a handful of times. A single base separates this from a much larger clone, so it may be a read error. The chain links TRBV20-1 to TRBJ1-1; 7 bases line up with TRBD1. Germline loops: CDR1 DFQATT, CDR2 SNEGSKA (reference sequence). CDR3 length: 17 amino acids. CDR3: CSASPWGRATGNTESFF. CDR3 in DNA: TGCAGTGCTAGCCCTTGGGGACGGGCGACAGGGAACACTGAATCTTTCTTT.

This clone was observed many times. The gene calls are TRBV11-2 and TRBJ2-7; 8 nucleotides agree with TRBD2. Germline V lookup: CDR1 SGHAT, CDR2 FQNNGV. The CDR3 runs 16 residues. The V and J ends lost 1 base and 2 bases, in that order; junction bases with no gene match: 7. The CDR3 bases are TGTGCCAGCAGCTTAGTCTCGGCGGGAGGTACCTACGAGCAGTACTTC. It specifies CASSLVSAGGTYEQYF.

A word on this clone: Compared with germline, one end of the junction differs, possibly owing to a read error. The chain uses TRBV7-8 and TRBJ1-1, with D tentatively TRBD1 (6 bases). Germline lookup yields CDR1 SGHVS and CDR2 FQNEAQ. The length of the CDR3 is 16 residues. The CDR3 here is CASSFTTGHKNTEAFF. DNA of the CDR3: TGTGCCAGCAGCTTCACTACGGGACATAAGAACACCGAAGCTTTCTTT.

The V call is TRBV7-9, the J call TRBJ2-1; no firm D call. CDR3 size: 14 residues. Trimming stripped 0 bases from V and 10 bases from J, with 13 bases between. Looked up from germline, CDR1 is SEHNR and CDR2 is FQNEAQ (reference sequence). The DNA for the CDR3 is TGTGCCAGCAGCTTAGCGGTCCAGTTCGAGGAGCAGTTCTTC. This translates into CASSLAVQFEEQFF.

The chain uses TRBV12-3 or TRBV12-4 and TRBJ1-3; 7 bases agree with TRBD1. The CDR3 length is 13 residues. The J segment lost 7 bases and the V segment lost 4 bases, leaving 4 bases of the junction unmatched. CDR3 coding DNA: TGTGCCAGCAGTTCGGTACAGGGGAACACCATATATTTT. As protein: CASSSVQGNTIYF.